This TCR beta chain originates from a study of blood T cell repertoires in COVID-19. At the level of the study: Specimens from acute and convalescent COVID-19 originated in the United States, Italy and Spain. From T cells, B-cell-depleted T cells, or PBMCs came the material, which was cDNA or gDNA.

Clones were sequenced by immunoSEQ multiplex PCR, and TCRdb holds only the in-frame ones, with some missing. The top ten hold 4% to 5.5% of the sample, which has under 500,000 clones, around 88% seen once. CDR3 length: 15 amino acids. Germline values: CDR1 MNHEY, CDR2 SVGAGI. With 6 bases removed from V and 0 bases from J, the gap between germline ends came to 12 bases. The receptor's source is a woman in her twenties or thirties with acute or convalescent COVID-19. Input material: peripheral blood. V gene TRBV6-5 combines with J gene TRBJ1-3; perhaps TRBD1 as D (6 bases). The CDR3 loop reads CASRMDSISGNTIYF. The CDR3 DNA sequence: TGTGCCAGCAGGATGGACAGTATCTCTGGAAACACCATATATTTT.